This entry concerns a single TCR beta chain. In the original analysis: For nucleated cells, counts were estimated from reference gene primer amplification. Sequencing was performed with immunoSEQ multiplex PCR; in TCRdb, only in-frame clones are kept and a portion is missing. V and J calls and clone size are as listed in that table; D and trimming were resolved from the DNA. The sample contains about 490,000 clones, around 85% of which appear only once. This sample is part of a study of blood T cell repertoires in COVID-19. The wider study: The cDNA or gDNA used as material had been derived from T cells, B-cell-depleted T cells, or PBMCs.

The receptor comes from a human donor in a cohort sampled during active COVID-19. Sample: peripheral blood.

CDR3 in amino acids: CATSDGGAHEQYF. The DNA of the CDR3 is TGTGCCACCAGTGACGGGGGGGCCCACGAGCAGTACTTC. The chain joins TRBV24-1 to TRBJ2-7; 8 nucleotides line up with TRBD2. V trimming: 4 bases; J trimming: 5 bases; junction bases outside the gene matches: 3. From germline, CDR1 is KGHDR and CDR2 SFDVKD. The CDR3 has 13 residues.